Each of the 32 T cell receptor beta chains below was sequenced from the same sample in a study of T cell repertoires in cytomegalovirus infection. TCRdb analysed the reads with MiXCR anew, one entry per CDR3 protein. The sample includes roughly 230,000 distinct CDR3 sequences, 6% to 8% of them seen just once. What was sequenced was PBMCs. Receptors originate from a human donor in good health (CMV status not recorded). Some clones in this sample may be carry-over from other donors' samples.

This clonotype occurred many times. V gene TRBV7-6 combines with J gene TRBJ1-3, with D unresolved. This CDR3 region has 14 residues. Deletions cut 4 bases from V and 4 bases from J, with 11 bases between. Germline V gene sequence: CDR1 SGHVS, CDR2 FNYEAQ. CDR3 sequence (DNA): TGTGCCAGCAGCTCCTCCTACGCCGGAAACACCATATATTTT. Its protein is CASSSSYAGNTIYF.

This clonotype was observed many times. This sequence joins TRBV20-1 and TRBJ2-5; the D is unclear. Germline V CDR1 and CDR2: DFQATT, SNEGSKA (reference sequence). V shed 0 bases and J shed 5 bases, with 7 bases lying between them. The CDR3 loop spans 12 amino acids. In DNA form, the CDR3 reads TGCAGTGCTAGAGAGCGAGGCGAGACCCAGTACTTC. Its protein product is CSARERGETQYF.

This clonotype was counted a few times. The CDR3 nucleotides are TGTGCCAGCAGTTTGGGTGGATCGGCGGGGGAGCGAAAAAACATTCAGTACTTC. It codes for CASSLGGSAGERKNIQYF. The chain couples TRBV12-3 or TRBV12-4 to TRBJ2-4; 7 bases are a match to TRBD2. The ends lost 3 bases at V and 4 bases at J; junction bases unmatched: 15. The CDR3 contains 18 residues.

There are many counts of this clonotype. This chain joins TRBV7-6 and TRBJ1-2; D possibly corresponds to TRBD1 (5 bases). V shed 5 bases and J shed 3 bases, with 16 bases lying between them. This CDR3 comprises 15 residues. CDR1 SGHVS and CDR2 FNYEAQ come from the germline V gene. CDR3 coding DNA: TGTGCCAGCAGCCCATCCACCGGGGGGGACTATGGCTACACCTTC. Translating it yields CASSPSTGGDYGYTF.

This clonotype was observed at least ten times. V and J are TRBV12-3 or TRBV12-4 and TRBJ1-5, with 7 bases identical to TRBD1. The J segment lost 4 bases and the V segment lost 5 bases, leaving 2 bases of the junction unmatched. This CDR3 contains 13 residues. The CDR3 region has the DNA TGTGCCAGCAGTATACAGGGGAATCAGCCCCAGCATTTT. Protein sequence: CASSIQGNQPQHF.

This clonotype has a count of ten or more. J is TRBJ1-1 and V is TRBV28; no clear D. The ends were cut back, 5 bases at V and 8 bases at J, with 15 bases in the middle. In germline, CDR1 is MDHEN, CDR2 SYDVKM. The CDR3 totals 13 residues. The CDR3 DNA is TGTGCCAGCAGTAGCAACGGCCGACGAGAAGCTTTCTTT. Translating gives CASSSNGRREAFF.

The chain couples TRBV29-1 to TRBJ1-4; TRBD1 matches at 11 bases. The CDR3 runs 16 residues. Germline trimming cut 6 bases from V and 5 bases from J; bases unmatched to any gene: 11. The germline V gene has CDR1 SQVTM and CDR2 ANQGSEA. The DNA of the CDR3 is TGCAGCGTGGGCTGGAGTGGGACAGGGGGAAATGAAAAACTGTTTTTT. Protein sequence: CSVGWSGTGGNEKLFF.

Remarks on this clonotype: Sequence at one end of the junction differs from germline and may be a read error. The rearrangement uses TRBV20-1 and TRBJ1-4; the D is unclear. Per germline, CDR1 DFQATT and CDR2 SNEGSKA (reference sequence). The CDR3 contains 14 residues. CDR3 amino acids: CSSRDPLANEKLFF. CDR3 nucleotides: TGCAGTTCTAGAGATCCCCTGGCGAATGAAAAACTGTTTTTT.

Comment on this clonotype: A much larger clone sits a single nucleotide away, making a read error possible. The CDR3 here is CSVGGLGRGDYEQYF. As DNA, the CDR3 is TGCAGCGTTGGGGGATTGGGACGGGGGGATTACGAGCAGTACTTC. This chain uses TRBV29-1 with TRBJ2-7; TRBD2 agrees at 7 bases. Germline CDR1 and CDR2: SQVTM and ANQGSEA. This CDR3 has 15 residues. V gave up 4 bases and J gave up 4 bases; unmatched junction bases: 13.

The rearrangement joins TRBV19 to TRBJ1-2; D not resolved. V was cut by 3 bases and J by 8 bases, with 7 bases left in between. This CDR3 has 11 amino acids. Per germline, CDR1 LNHDA and CDR2 SQIVND (reference sequence). The CDR3 DNA sequence: TGTGCCAGTAGTATTGGTGGAGGCTACACCTTC. This codes for CASSIGGGYTF. Looking up the rest from reference TRBV19 and TRBJ1-2 gives the full variable domain: DGGITQSPKYLFRKEGQNVTLSCEQNLNHDAMYWYRQDPGQGLRLIYYSQIVNDFQKGDIAEGYSVSREKKESFPLTVTSAQKNPTAFYLCASSIGGGYTFGSGTRLTVV.

The chain uses TRBV5-1 and TRBJ1-6; the match to TRBD1 covers 9 bases. This CDR3 spans 17 amino acids. Germline-derived CDR1 and CDR2 are SGHRS and YFSETQ. Germline trimming cut 1 base from V and 8 bases from J; bases unmatched to any gene: 10. The chain's CDR3 is CASSLTGTGFRDSPLHF. The CDR3 coding sequence is TGCGCCAGCAGCTTGACGGGGACAGGGTTTAGGGATTCACCCCTCCACTTT.

This clonotype was observed many times. The chain has TRBV28 and TRBJ1-1; the D is unclear. Trimming shortened V by 5 bases and J by 1 base, and 11 bases separated the two germline ends. CDR1 is MDHEN and CDR2 is SYDVKM in the germline V gene. The CDR3 covers 14 residues. CDR3 sequence: CASSPVRKNTEAFF. CDR3 DNA sequence: TGTGCCAGCAGTCCAGTCAGGAAGAACACTGAAGCTTTCTTT.

This clonotype was observed many times. The chain carries TRBV7-7 and TRBJ2-1; tentatively, D is TRBD1 or TRBD2 (5 bases each). Trimming took off 5 bases at V and 9 bases at J, with 17 bases between the two ends. This CDR3 has 14 amino acids. From germline, CDR1 is SSHAT and CDR2 FNYEAQ (reference sequence). The CDR3 is CASSPLLGVGEQFF. The CDR3 DNA reads TGTGCCAGCAGCCCCCTGTTGGGGGTCGGTGAGCAGTTCTTC.

This clonotype was observed at least ten times. V is TRBV25-1 and J is TRBJ2-1; D gene uncertain. Germline values: CDR1 MGHDK, CDR2 SYGVNS. V was trimmed by 4 bases and J by 3 bases, leaving 16 bases between them. This CDR3 has 16 amino acids. Here the CDR3 reads CASSGPNANYYNEQFF. In DNA form, the CDR3 reads TGTGCCAGCAGTGGACCGAACGCGAACTACTACAATGAGCAGTTCTTC. Filled out from reference TRBV25-1 and TRBJ2-1, the complete variable domain reads EADIYQTPRYLVIGTGKKITLECSQTMGHDKMYWYQQDPGMELHLIHYSYGVNSTEKGDLSSESTVSRIRTEHFPLTLESARPSHTSQYLCASSGPNANYYNEQFFGPGTRLTVL.

CDR3 protein: CASRTRTELRNEQYF. The DNA of the CDR3 is TGTGCCAGCAGGACACGGACTGAGTTAAGGAACGAGCAGTACTTC. The V call is TRBV6-2 or TRBV6-3, the J call TRBJ2-7; a possible D gene is TRBD2 (5 bases). This CDR3 is 15 amino acids long. Germline values: CDR1 MNHEY, CDR2 SVGEGT. The ends were cut back, 6 bases at V and 5 bases at J, with 20 bases in the middle.

This clonotype was seen at least ten times. The chain is built from TRBV20-1 and TRBJ2-2; D may correspond to TRBD1 or TRBD2 (6 bases each). The V gene lost 2 bases and the J gene lost 5 bases, with 15 bases spanning the gap. The germline CDR1 and CDR2 sequences are DFQATT and SNEGSKA (reference sequence). CDR3 length equals 15 residues. The CDR3: CSARLPGAGTGELFF. The CDR3 DNA is TGCAGTGCTAGATTGCCGGGGGCAGGGACCGGGGAGCTGTTTTTT.

The V call is TRBV20-1, the J call TRBJ2-5, with D unresolved. The CDR3 has 13 residues. CDR1 is DFQATT, CDR2 SNEGSKA, per germline (reference sequence). Trimming took off 2 bases at V and 0 bases at J, with 7 bases between the two ends. This CDR3 is CSARRAYQETQYF. The CDR3 DNA follows: TGCAGTGCTAGAAGGGCGTACCAAGAGACCCAGTACTTC.

This clonotype appeared many times. The gene calls are TRBV6-4 and TRBJ1-3; unclear D gene. This CDR3 comprises 13 residues. The germline V and J ends were trimmed by 6 bases and 4 bases, with 10 bases remaining between them. The germline V gene encodes CDR1 MRHNA and CDR2 SNTAGT. The CDR3 loop reads CASSQPKGNTIYF. The CDR3 DNA follows: TGTGCCAGCAGCCAGCCGAAAGGAAACACCATATATTTT.

This clonotype was seen many times. The V and J genes are TRBV28 and TRBJ2-5; no firm D call. This CDR3 has 11 residues. V was shortened by 7 bases and J by 5 bases, with 8 bases between the two germline ends. CDR1 is MDHEN, CDR2 SYDVKM, per germline. The CDR3 sequence is CASTRRETQYF. Written as DNA, the CDR3 is TGTGCCAGCACTAGACGGGAGACCCAGTACTTC.

The rearrangement links TRBV30 to TRBJ1-2, with TRBD1 matching over 8 bases. CDR1 is GTSNPN and CDR2 is SVGIG in the germline V gene (reference sequence). The CDR3 spans 13 residues. J gave up 1 base and V 5 bases, and 3 bases lay outside the gene matches. The CDR3 region is CAWGQGHNYGYTF. DNA of the CDR3: TGTGCCTGGGGACAGGGCCATAACTATGGCTACACCTTC.

This clonotype was counted only a few times. V and J are TRBV19 and TRBJ2-7; D gene ambiguous. V lost 3 bases, J lost 6 bases, and 18 bases lay in between. Germline V CDR1 and CDR2: LNHDA, SQIVND (reference sequence). This CDR3 has 15 residues. As DNA, the CDR3 is TGTGCCAGTAGTATGGTTTCGAGACCCGTCGCCGAGCAGTACTTC. It encodes CASSMVSRPVAEQYF.

This clonotype was observed many times. The chain employs TRBV12-3 or TRBV12-4 and TRBJ1-1; D perhaps matches TRBD1 (6 bases). The CDR3 runs 14 residues. Trimming cost V 4 bases and J 6 bases, with 15 bases left between them. CDR3 amino acids: CASSSQGKGAEAFF. The CDR3 coding sequence is TGTGCCAGCAGTTCTCAGGGGAAGGGTGCTGAAGCTTTCTTT.

The V and J genes are TRBV7-6 and TRBJ1-1; D may be TRBD1 (6 bases). Trimming took off 5 bases at V and 5 bases at J, with 18 bases between the two ends. Germline CDR1 reads SGHVS; CDR2 reads FNYEAQ. This CDR3 comprises 15 residues. The CDR3 DNA reads TGTGCCAGCAGCCCCCCGGACAGAGGGCGGACTGAAGCTTTCTTT. Translation gives CASSPPDRGRTEAFF.

This clonotype came up a few times. J is TRBJ2-7 and V is TRBV29-1; 7 nucleotides align to TRBD2. CDR3 length equals 13 residues. Germline CDR1 and CDR2: SQVTM and ANQGSEA. The DNA of the CDR3 is TGCGCCTCTAGGGCTAGCGGAACCTACGAGCAGTACTTC. This sequence encodes CASRASGTYEQYF.

This clonotype was counted ten times or more. The rearrangement links TRBV12-3 or TRBV12-4 to TRBJ1-1; D might be TRBD1 (6 bases). This CDR3 is 13 amino acids long. V lost 6 bases to trimming and J lost 5 bases, with 13 bases between them. The CDR3 sequence: CASSFRGATEAFF. DNA for the CDR3: TGTGCCAGCAGCTTCCGGGGGGCGACTGAAGCTTTCTTT.

The rearrangement uses TRBV20-1 and TRBJ1-1, with D perhaps TRBD1 (6 bases). Germline loops: CDR1 DFQATT, CDR2 SNEGSKA (reference sequence). The ends were cut back, 0 bases at V and 7 bases at J, with 18 bases in the middle. This CDR3 has 15 residues. CDR3 region: CSAREPQGRPNEAFF. CDR3 bases: TGCAGTGCTAGAGAGCCCCAGGGGCGGCCGAATGAAGCTTTCTTT.

This clonotype was recorded many times. The chain has TRBV6-2 or TRBV6-3 and TRBJ2-1; 9 bases line up with TRBD2. The V gene end was trimmed by 8 bases and the J gene end by 8 bases; junction bases not matched to a gene: 10. The CDR3 covers 14 residues. Per the germline V gene, CDR1 is MNHEY and CDR2 is SVGEGT. CDR3 bases: TGTGCCAGCTTGGGGGCGGGGGGGCACGATGAGCAGTTCTTC. It is translated as CASLGAGGHDEQFF.

This clonotype was counted at least ten times. This chain uses TRBV28 with TRBJ1-2; 7 bases are shared with TRBD1. Germline V gene lookup returns CDR1 MDHEN and CDR2 SYDVKM. V gave up 3 bases and J gave up 5 bases; unmatched junction bases: 12. The CDR3 contains 16 residues. As DNA, the CDR3 is TGTGCCAGCAGTTTCGATATACAGGGGTTACTTTATGGCTACACCTTC. It translates to CASSFDIQGLLYGYTF.

This clonotype was picked up many times. The rearrangement uses TRBV19 and TRBJ1-2; 7 nucleotides align to TRBD1. Germline CDR1 reads LNHDA; CDR2 reads SQIVND (reference sequence). The CDR3 runs to 13 residues. J lost 6 bases, V lost 6 bases, and 7 bases had no gene match. This CDR3 reads CASRFQGGDGYTF. As DNA, the CDR3 is TGTGCCAGTAGATTCCAAGGGGGCGATGGCTACACCTTC. Supplemented by reference TRBV19 and TRBJ1-2, the full variable domain reads DGGITQSPKYLFRKEGQNVTLSCEQNLNHDAMYWYRQDPGQGLRLIYYSQIVNDFQKGDIAEGYSVSREKKESFPLTVTSAQKNPTAFYLCASRFQGGDGYTFGSGTRLTVV.

This clonotype has at least ten counts. Written as DNA, the CDR3 is TGTGCCAGCAGCTTATTCACTCCGACTGATACGCAGTATTTT. It yields the protein CASSLFTPTDTQYF. The rearrangement links TRBV7-2 to TRBJ2-3; D gene ambiguous. This CDR3 has 14 residues. Looked up from germline, CDR1 is SGHTA and CDR2 is FQGNSA. V dropped 2 bases and J dropped 6 bases, with 12 bases sitting between them.

In this sample, this clonotype turned up a few times. The chain employs TRBV28 and TRBJ2-5; no reliable D call. V shed 9 bases and J shed 2 bases, with 10 bases lying between them. Germline V gene lookup returns CDR1 MDHEN and CDR2 SYDVKM. This CDR3 has 12 amino acids. The CDR3 coding sequence is TGTGCCAGTGGGATTCCGCAAGAGACCCAGTACTTC. It codes for CASGIPQETQYF.

This clonotype has ten or more counts. V is TRBV14 and J is TRBJ1-2; no clear D gene. The CDR3 has 13 residues. Germline V gene sequence: CDR1 SGHDN, CDR2 FVKESK. Trimming removed 4 bases at V and 2 bases at J, with 8 bases between. CDR3 loop: CASSPHGNYGYTF. CDR3 coding DNA: TGTGCCAGCAGCCCACATGGGAACTATGGCTACACCTTC. Combining the CDR3 with reference TRBV14 and TRBJ1-2 gives the whole variable domain EAGVTQFPSHSVIEKGQTVTLRCDPISGHDNLYWYRRVMGKEIKFLLHFVKESKQDESGMPNNRFLAERTGGTYSTLKVQPAELEDSGVYFCASSPHGNYGYTFGSGTRLTVV.